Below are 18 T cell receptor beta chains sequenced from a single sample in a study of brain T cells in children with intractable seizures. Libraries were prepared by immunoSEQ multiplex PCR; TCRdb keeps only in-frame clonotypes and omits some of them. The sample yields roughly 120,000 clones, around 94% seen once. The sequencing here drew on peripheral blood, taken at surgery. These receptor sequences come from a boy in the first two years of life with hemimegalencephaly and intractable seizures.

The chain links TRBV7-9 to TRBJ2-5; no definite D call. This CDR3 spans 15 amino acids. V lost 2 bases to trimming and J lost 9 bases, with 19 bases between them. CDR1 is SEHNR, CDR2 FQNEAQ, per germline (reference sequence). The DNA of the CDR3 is TGTGCCAGCAGCTTACGCGTTGGAAGGTCGGAGCCCCAGTACTTC. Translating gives CASSLRVGRSEPQYF.

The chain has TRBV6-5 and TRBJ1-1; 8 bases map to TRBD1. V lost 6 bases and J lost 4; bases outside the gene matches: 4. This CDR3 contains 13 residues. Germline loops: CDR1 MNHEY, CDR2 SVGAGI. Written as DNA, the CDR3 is TGTGCCAGCAGACCACAGGGGGGCACTGAAGCTTTCTTT. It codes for CASRPQGGTEAFF.

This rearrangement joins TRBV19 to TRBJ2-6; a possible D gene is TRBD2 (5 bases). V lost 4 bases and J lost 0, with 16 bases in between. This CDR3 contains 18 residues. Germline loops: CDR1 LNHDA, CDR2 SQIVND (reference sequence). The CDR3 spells CASSKFGGDISGANVLTF. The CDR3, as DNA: TGTGCCAGTAGTAAGTTCGGAGGCGATATCTCTGGGGCCAACGTCCTGACTTTC. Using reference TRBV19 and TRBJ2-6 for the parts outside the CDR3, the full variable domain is DGGITQSPKYLFRKEGQNVTLSCEQNLNHDAMYWYRQDPGQGLRLIYYSQIVNDFQKGDIAEGYSVSREKKESFPLTVTSAQKNPTAFYLCASSKFGGDISGANVLTFGAGSRLTVL.

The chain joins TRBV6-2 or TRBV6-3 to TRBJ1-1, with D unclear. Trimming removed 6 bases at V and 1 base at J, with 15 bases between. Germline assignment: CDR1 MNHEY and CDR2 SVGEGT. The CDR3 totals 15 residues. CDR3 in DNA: TGTGCCAGCAGCGCCCGGGCCACGAGGAACACTGAAGCTTTCTTT. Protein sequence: CASSARATRNTEAFF.

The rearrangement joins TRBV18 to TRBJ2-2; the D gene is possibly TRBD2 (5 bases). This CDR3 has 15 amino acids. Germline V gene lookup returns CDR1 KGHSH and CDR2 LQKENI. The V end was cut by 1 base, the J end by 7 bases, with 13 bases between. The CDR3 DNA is TGTGCCAGCTCACCACTAGGGCTTGGAGGCGGGGAGCTGTTTTTT. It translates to CASSPLGLGGGELFF.

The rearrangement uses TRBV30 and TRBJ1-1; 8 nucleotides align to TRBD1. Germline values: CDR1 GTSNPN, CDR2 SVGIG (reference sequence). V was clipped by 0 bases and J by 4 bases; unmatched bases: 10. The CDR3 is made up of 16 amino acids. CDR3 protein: CAWSVQGGTGATEAFF. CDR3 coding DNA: TGTGCCTGGAGTGTACAGGGGGGAACAGGGGCCACTGAAGCTTTCTTT.

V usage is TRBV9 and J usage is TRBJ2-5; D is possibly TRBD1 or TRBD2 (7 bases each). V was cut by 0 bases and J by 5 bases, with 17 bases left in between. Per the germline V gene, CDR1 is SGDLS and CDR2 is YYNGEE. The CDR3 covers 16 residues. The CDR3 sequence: CASSVGQGAGGETQYF. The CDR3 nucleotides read TGTGCCAGCAGCGTAGGACAGGGCGCCGGGGGGGAGACCCAGTACTTC.

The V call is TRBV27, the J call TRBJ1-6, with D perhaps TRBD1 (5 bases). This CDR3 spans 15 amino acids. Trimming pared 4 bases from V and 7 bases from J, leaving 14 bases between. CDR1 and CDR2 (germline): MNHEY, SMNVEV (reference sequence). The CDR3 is CASSSRDGKNSPLHF. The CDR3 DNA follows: TGTGCCAGCAGTTCTCGGGACGGAAAGAATTCACCCCTCCACTTT.

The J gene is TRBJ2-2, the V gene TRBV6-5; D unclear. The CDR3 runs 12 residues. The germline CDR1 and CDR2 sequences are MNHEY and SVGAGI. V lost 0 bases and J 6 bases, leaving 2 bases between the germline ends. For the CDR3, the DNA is TGTGCCAGCAGTTACTCGCCCGGGGAGCTGTTTTTT. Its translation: CASSYSPGELFF.

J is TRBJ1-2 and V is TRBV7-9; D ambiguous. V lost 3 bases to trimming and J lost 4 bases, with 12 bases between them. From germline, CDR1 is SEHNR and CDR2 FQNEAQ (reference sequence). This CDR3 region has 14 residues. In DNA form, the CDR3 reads TGTGCCAGCAGCTTGCCGACATCCTTCTATGGCTACACCTTC. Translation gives CASSLPTSFYGYTF.

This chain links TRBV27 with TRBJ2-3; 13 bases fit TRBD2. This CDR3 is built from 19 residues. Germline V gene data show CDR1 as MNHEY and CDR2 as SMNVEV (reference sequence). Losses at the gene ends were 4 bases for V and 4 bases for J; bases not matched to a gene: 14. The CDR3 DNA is TGTGCCAGCAGTTCTTGGACTAGCGGGAGAAGGGGGTTGGCAGATACGCAGTATTTT. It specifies CASSSWTSGRRGLADTQYF.

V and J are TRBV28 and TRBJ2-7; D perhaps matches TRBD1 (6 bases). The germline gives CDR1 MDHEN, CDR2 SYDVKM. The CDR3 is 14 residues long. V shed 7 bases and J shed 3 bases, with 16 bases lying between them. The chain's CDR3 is CASTSTGRNYEQYF. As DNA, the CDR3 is TGTGCCAGCACTTCGACAGGACGAAACTACGAGCAGTACTTC.

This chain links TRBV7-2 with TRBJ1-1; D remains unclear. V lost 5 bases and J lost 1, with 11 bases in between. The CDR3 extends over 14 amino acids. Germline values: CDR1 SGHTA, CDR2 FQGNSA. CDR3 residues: CASSQPVKNTEAFF. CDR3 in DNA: TGTGCCAGCAGCCAACCAGTTAAGAACACTGAAGCTTTCTTT.

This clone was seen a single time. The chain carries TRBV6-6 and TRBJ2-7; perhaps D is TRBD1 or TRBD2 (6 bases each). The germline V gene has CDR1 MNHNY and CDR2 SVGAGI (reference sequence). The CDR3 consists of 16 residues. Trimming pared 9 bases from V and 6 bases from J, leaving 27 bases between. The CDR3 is CASKRGSWGVKGEQYF. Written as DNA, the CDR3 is TGTGCCAGTAAAAGGGGGAGCTGGGGGGTAAAGGGCGAGCAGTACTTC.

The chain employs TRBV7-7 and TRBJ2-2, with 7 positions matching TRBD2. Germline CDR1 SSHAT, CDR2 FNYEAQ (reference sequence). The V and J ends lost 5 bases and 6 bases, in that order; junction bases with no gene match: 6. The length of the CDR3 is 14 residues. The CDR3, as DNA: TGTGCCAGCAGCCAAAGCGGGAAGGCCGGGGAGCTGTTTTTT. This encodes CASSQSGKAGELFF.

The CDR3 is CASSYKGGTDTQYF. The CDR3 DNA follows: TGTGCCAGCAGTTACAAAGGGGGTACAGATACGCAGTATTTT. The chain combines TRBV27 with TRBJ2-3, with a weak D call TRBD1 (6 bases). The CDR3 is 14 residues long. V dropped 4 bases and J dropped 3 bases, with 11 bases sitting between them. Germline V gives CDR1 MNHEY, CDR2 SMNVEV (reference sequence).

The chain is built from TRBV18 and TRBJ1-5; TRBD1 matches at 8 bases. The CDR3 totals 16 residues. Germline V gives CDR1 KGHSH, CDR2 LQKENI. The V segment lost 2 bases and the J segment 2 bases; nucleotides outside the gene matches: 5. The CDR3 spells CASSPGQGGGNQPQHF. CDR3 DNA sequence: TGTGCCAGCTCACCAGGACAGGGAGGTGGCAATCAGCCCCAGCATTTT.

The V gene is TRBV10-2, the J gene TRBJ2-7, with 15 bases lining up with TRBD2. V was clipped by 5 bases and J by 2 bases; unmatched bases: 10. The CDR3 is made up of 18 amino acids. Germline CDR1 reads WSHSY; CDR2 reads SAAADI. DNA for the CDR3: TGCGCCAGCAGTAGGACTAGCGGGAGGGCCCTATCTACCTACGAGCAGTACTTC. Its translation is CASSRTSGRALSTYEQYF.